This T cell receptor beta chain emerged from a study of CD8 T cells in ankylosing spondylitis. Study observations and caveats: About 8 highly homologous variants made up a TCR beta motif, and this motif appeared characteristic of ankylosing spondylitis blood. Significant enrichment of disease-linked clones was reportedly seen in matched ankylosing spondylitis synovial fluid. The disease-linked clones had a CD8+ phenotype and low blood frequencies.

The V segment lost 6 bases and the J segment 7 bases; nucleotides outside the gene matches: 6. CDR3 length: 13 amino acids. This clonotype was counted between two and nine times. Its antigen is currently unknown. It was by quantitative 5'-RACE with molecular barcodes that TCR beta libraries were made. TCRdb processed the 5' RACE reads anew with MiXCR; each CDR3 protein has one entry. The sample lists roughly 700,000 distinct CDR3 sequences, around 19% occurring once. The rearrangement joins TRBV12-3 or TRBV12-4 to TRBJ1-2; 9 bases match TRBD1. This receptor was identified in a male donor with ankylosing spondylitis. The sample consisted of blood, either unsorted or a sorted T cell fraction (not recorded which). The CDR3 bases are TGTGCCAGCAGCCTTACAGGGGGCGGTGGCTACACCTTC. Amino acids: CASSLTGGGGYTF.